One and the same sample provided the 30 T cell receptor beta chains below, sequenced in a study of blood T cell repertoires in COVID-19. TCRdb's table, derived via immunoSEQ multiplex PCR, lists solely in-frame clones and lacks some. The sample lists 110,000 to 150,000 clones, 75% to 90% occurring once. The sample consisted of peripheral blood. The receptor set was obtained from a human donor in a cohort sampled during active COVID-19.

V gene TRBV3-1 (or the pseudogene TRBV3-2) combines with J gene TRBJ1-2, with D possibly being TRBD1 (5 bases). The V and J ends lost 0 bases and 8 bases respectively, with 10 bases between them. Germline V gene sequence: CDR1 LGHDT, CDR2 YNNKEL (reference sequence). The CDR3 totals 13 residues. CDR3: CASSQDRVSGYTF. For the CDR3, the DNA is TGTGCCAGCAGCCAAGACAGGGTGTCAGGCTACACCTTC.

The chain combines TRBV7-6 with TRBJ1-3, with D maybe TRBD1 (6 bases). Germline assignment: CDR1 SGHVS and CDR2 FNYEAQ. V dropped 5 bases and J dropped 0 bases, with 11 bases sitting between them. CDR3 length: 15 amino acids. CDR3 nucleotide sequence: TGTGCCAGCAGCCCCACAGGGTCCTCTGGAAACACCATATATTTT. Translation gives CASSPTGSSGNTIYF.

The rearrangement links TRBV2 to TRBJ2-3, with D unresolved. Looked up from germline, CDR1 is SNHLY and CDR2 is FYNNEI. There are 15 residues in the CDR3. Trimming removed 6 bases from V and 0 bases from J, with 13 bases in between. In DNA form, the CDR3 reads TGTGCCAGCAGCCCATACAGTACTAGCACAGATACGCAGTATTTT. This gives the protein CASSPYSTSTDTQYF.

The rearrangement joins TRBV5-1 to TRBJ1-2; D is possibly TRBD1 (6 bases). The germline V gene has CDR1 SGHRS and CDR2 YFSETQ. V lost 4 bases, J lost 4 bases, and 11 bases lay in between. The CDR3 is 13 amino acids. The CDR3 sequence is CASSSDRFYGYTF. The CDR3 coding sequence is TGCGCCAGCAGCAGCGACAGGTTCTATGGCTACACCTTC.

The V and J genes are TRBV5-5 and TRBJ2-7; 8 positions match TRBD1. The V gene end was trimmed by 4 bases and the J gene end by 4 bases; junction bases not matched to a gene: 19. Germline V gives CDR1 SGHKS, CDR2 YYEKEE (reference sequence). CDR3 size: 18 residues. Here the CDR3 DNA reads TGTGCCAGCAGCGTGGGTGCAGGGGGCTTCGTGAGGCCATACGAGCAGTACTTC. It is translated as CASSVGAGGFVRPYEQYF.

This rearrangement joins TRBV6-2 or TRBV6-3 to TRBJ2-7; 8 positions match TRBD2. The CDR3 is 14 residues long. Trimming at V came to 5 bases and at J to 7 bases, leaving 10 bases not matched to a gene. Germline V lookup: CDR1 MNHEY, CDR2 SVGEGT. The DNA of the CDR3 is TGTGCCAGCAGTAGGCCCGGGACTAGTGGGGAGCAGTACTTC. Its translation is CASSRPGTSGEQYF.

The chain links TRBV7-2 to TRBJ2-1; maybe TRBD2 (5 bases). The germline gives CDR1 SGHTA, CDR2 FQGNSA. The CDR3 has 16 residues. Trimming cost V 4 bases and J 0 bases, with 13 bases left between them. The CDR3 protein is CASSSWSGSSYNEQFF. CDR3 nucleotides: TGTGCCAGCAGCTCCTGGAGCGGAAGCTCCTACAATGAGCAGTTCTTC.

This chain connects TRBV11-2 to TRBJ2-1, with a tentative D call TRBD2 (6 bases). The germline CDR1 and CDR2 sequences are SGHAT and FQNNGV. The CDR3 extends over 14 amino acids. V was shortened by 7 bases and J by 5 bases, with 15 bases between the two germline ends. Written as DNA, the CDR3 is TGTGCCAGCACCCTTAGCGGTGTTGACAATGAGCAGTTCTTC. Its translation is CASTLSGVDNEQFF.

This rearrangement joins TRBV19 to TRBJ1-2; D not resolved. Per germline, CDR1 LNHDA and CDR2 SQIVND (reference sequence). CDR3 length: 14 residues. V was shortened by 4 bases and J by 5 bases, with 14 bases between the two germline ends. The CDR3 bases are TGTGCCAGTAGTACAACTTACCTCGGGTATGGCTACACCTTC. Amino acid sequence: CASSTTYLGYGYTF. Together with reference TRBV19 and TRBJ1-2, the CDR3 gives the full variable domain: DGGITQSPKYLFRKEGQNVTLSCEQNLNHDAMYWYRQDPGQGLRLIYYSQIVNDFQKGDIAEGYSVSREKKESFPLTVTSAQKNPTAFYLCASSTTYLGYGYTFGSGTRLTVV.

This chain uses TRBV5-6 with TRBJ1-1, with TRBD1 as a possible D gene (6 bases). The germline CDR1 and CDR2 sequences are SGHDT and YYEEEE. There are 14 residues in the CDR3. Trimming cost V 1 base and J 7 bases, with 14 bases left between them. Written as DNA, the CDR3 is TGTGCCAGCAGCTTGAGGGCAGGGGAGGGTGAAGCTTTCTTT. Translating gives CASSLRAGEGEAFF.

This rearrangement joins TRBV9 to TRBJ1-3, with D uncertain. V lost 0 bases to trimming and J lost 2 bases, with 9 bases between them. CDR1 is SGDLS and CDR2 is YYNGEE in the germline V gene. This CDR3 contains 15 residues. This CDR3 is CASSVGDSPGNTIYF. The CDR3 nucleotides are TGTGCCAGCAGCGTAGGAGATTCGCCTGGAAACACCATATATTTT.

The chain has TRBV5-6 and TRBJ1-6; 12 bases are a match to TRBD1. The V segment lost 2 bases and the J segment 4 bases; nucleotides outside the gene matches: 7. This CDR3 is 18 amino acids long. CDR1 and CDR2 from the germline V gene are SGHDT and YYEEEE. The CDR3 nucleotides are TGTGCCAGCAGCTTAGGGACAGGGGGCGCAAAGTATAATTCACCCCTCCACTTT. It encodes CASSLGTGGAKYNSPLHF.

This clone was detected once. The CDR3 DNA is TGTGCCAGTGGCCAGCGCGCCGCGCCCCAGCATTTT. It yields the protein CASGQRAAPQHF. The chain carries TRBV19 and TRBJ1-5; D gene ambiguous. The CDR3 has 12 residues. V dropped 8 bases and J dropped 9 bases, with 14 bases sitting between them. Per germline, CDR1 LNHDA and CDR2 SQIVND (reference sequence). Full variable domain (rest looked up from reference TRBV19 and TRBJ1-5): DGGITQSPKYLFRKEGQNVTLSCEQNLNHDAMYWYRQDPGQGLRLIYYSQIVNDFQKGDIAEGYSVSREKKESFPLTVTSAQKNPTAFYLCASGQRAAPQHFGDGTRLSIL.

The V and J genes are TRBV12-3 or TRBV12-4 and TRBJ2-7; D perhaps matches TRBD1 (6 bases). V was trimmed by 3 bases and J by 7 bases, leaving 10 bases between them. This CDR3 is built from 12 residues. The CDR3 here is CASSLGAREQYF. The CDR3 nucleotides are TGTGCCAGCAGTTTGGGGGCGCGAGAGCAGTACTTC.

This clone was observed a handful of times. The chain recombines TRBV7-3 with TRBJ2-1; TRBD2 matches at 12 bases. The V gene's germline CDR1 is SGHTA and CDR2 FQGTGA. J was trimmed by 6 bases and V by 4 bases; bases with no gene match: 4. The CDR3 extends over 15 amino acids. CDR3 region: CASSSLAGGVNEQFF. Written as DNA, the CDR3 is TGTGCCAGCAGCTCCCTAGCGGGAGGGGTCAATGAGCAGTTCTTC.

V gene TRBV29-1 combines with J gene TRBJ1-3; D remains ambiguous. The V end was cut by 4 bases, the J end by 2 bases, with 9 bases between. CDR1 is SQVTM and CDR2 is ANQGSEA in the germline V gene. The CDR3 spans 13 residues. As DNA, the CDR3 is TGCAGCGTTGGGGCACCTCCTGGAAACACCATATATTTT. Translated, it gives CSVGAPPGNTIYF.

J is TRBJ1-3 and V is TRBV6-4, with unresolved D. Between the trimmed V and J ends, which lost 3 bases and 0 bases, there was a span of 6 bases. CDR3 length: 14 amino acids. Germline V gene data show CDR1 as MRHNA and CDR2 as SNTAGT. This CDR3 is CASSEAGSGNTIYF. As DNA, the CDR3 is TGTGCCAGCAGTGAAGCGGGCTCTGGAAACACCATATATTTT.

The chain links TRBV20-1 to TRBJ2-2, with 7 bases that match TRBD1. Germline V lookup: CDR1 DFQATT, CDR2 SNEGSKA (reference sequence). Unmatched junction bases numbered 10, after V lost 5 bases and J lost 16 bases. This CDR3 has 11 residues. CDR3 bases: TGCAGTGCTTATCTGACAGGGAAGGAGTTTTTT. Protein: CSAYLTGKEFF.

This rearrangement joins TRBV14 to TRBJ1-1; D ambiguous. Germline V gives CDR1 SGHDN, CDR2 FVKESK. Trimming took off 4 bases at V and 0 bases at J, with 6 bases between the two ends. The length of the CDR3 is 13 residues. CDR3 sequence (DNA): TGTGCCAGCAGCCCCCATTTGAACACTGAAGCTTTCTTT. Encoded protein: CASSPHLNTEAFF.

The chain combines TRBV7-9 with TRBJ1-5; D gene uncertain. This CDR3 is built from 14 residues. V was pared by 4 bases and J by 5 bases, with 12 bases between. Germline-derived CDR1 and CDR2 are SEHNR and FQNEAQ (reference sequence). In DNA, the CDR3 is TGTGCCAGCAGCTCCTTAAATACGGATCAGCCCCAGCATTTT. Its translation is CASSSLNTDQPQHF.

Worth noting for this clone: The junction does not match germline at one end; this may be a read error. The chain uses TRBV7-7 and TRBJ1-3; D not certain. Germline-derived CDR1 and CDR2 are SSHAT and FNYEAQ (reference sequence). The length of the CDR3 is 15 residues. For the CDR3, the DNA is TGTGCTAGCAGCTTAGAGCGGGGTGCGGGAAACACCATATATTTT. It yields the protein CASSLERGAGNTIYF.

The chain employs TRBV10-3 and TRBJ1-5; the D gene is possibly TRBD1 (6 bases). Deletions cut 0 bases from V and 7 bases from J, with 13 bases between. CDR1 ENHRY and CDR2 SYGVKD come from the germline V gene. The CDR3 is made up of 15 amino acids. CDR3 DNA sequence: TGTGCCATCAGTGAGTCTAACAGGGTCGAGCAGCCCCAGCATTTT. This sequence encodes CAISESNRVEQPQHF.

The chain has TRBV5-1 and TRBJ2-2, with D tentatively TRBD2 (6 bases). This CDR3 spans 14 amino acids. Trimming left V 5 bases short and J 0 bases short, with 8 bases between. CDR1 and CDR2 (germline): SGHRS, YFSETQ. CDR3 residues: CASRGTPNTGELFF. The DNA for the CDR3 is TGCGCCAGCAGAGGGACTCCGAACACCGGGGAGCTGTTTTTT.

The chain is built from TRBV11-3 and TRBJ2-1; 15 bases line up with TRBD2. V was clipped by 5 bases and J by 9 bases; unmatched bases: 20. Germline V CDR1 and CDR2: SGHNT, YENEEA. The CDR3 has 20 residues. CDR3 region: CASSPRPGTSGRWDIGEQFF. The DNA for the CDR3 is TGTGCCAGCAGCCCCCGACCCGGGACTAGCGGGAGGTGGGATATTGGTGAGCAGTTCTTC.

V usage is TRBV11-1 and J usage is TRBJ2-1; TRBD2 matches at 7 bases. The CDR3 is 13 amino acids. The ends lost 8 bases at V and 7 bases at J; junction bases unmatched: 8. CDR1 is SGHAT, CDR2 FQDESV, per germline (reference sequence). CDR3 amino acids: CASSMGGRNEQFF. For the CDR3, the DNA is TGTGCCAGCTCGATGGGGGGGAGAAATGAGCAGTTCTTC.

The J gene is TRBJ1-5, the V gene TRBV7-2; the D is unclear. The CDR3 spans 14 residues. CDR1 and CDR2 from the germline V gene are SGHTA and FQGNSA. V was clipped by 5 bases and J by 4 bases, with 12 bases between them. The CDR3 DNA sequence: TGTGCCAGCAGCCCCTCTATGAGTAATCAGCCCCAGCATTTT. This sequence encodes CASSPSMSNQPQHF.

The rearrangement joins TRBV7-2 to TRBJ1-2; D uncertain. This CDR3 comprises 16 residues. Trimming removed 5 bases from V and 2 bases from J, with 18 bases in between. Germline V gives CDR1 SGHTA, CDR2 FQGNSA. CDR3 sequence reads: CASSKNPGATNYGYTF. CDR3 in DNA: TGTGCCAGCAGCAAGAACCCGGGAGCTACGAACTATGGCTACACCTTC.

This clone came up once. This chain uses TRBV6-2 or TRBV6-3 with TRBJ2-7; D might be TRBD1 (6 bases). Germline V gene data show CDR1 as MNHEY and CDR2 as SVGEGT. The CDR3 consists of 16 residues. Trimming shortened V by 6 bases and J by 5 bases, and 23 bases separated the two germline ends. The CDR3 bases are TGTGCCAGCAGCCCCCCCTGGGGCAGGGGAAACCACGAGCAGTACTTC. Protein product: CASSPPWGRGNHEQYF.

This sequence joins TRBV2 and TRBJ1-4; 9 nucleotides line up with TRBD1. Unmatched junction bases numbered 4, after V lost 10 bases and J lost 7 bases. The CDR3 sequence is 12 residues long. Germline lookup yields CDR1 SNHLY and CDR2 FYNNEI. The CDR3 spells CATDRGTEKLFF. The CDR3 nucleotides read TGTGCCACGGACAGGGGCACTGAAAAACTGTTTTTT.

The genes are TRBV5-1 and TRBJ2-1; 10 bases fit TRBD2. With 7 bases clipped from V and 7 bases from J, the junction kept 8 bases outside the gene matches. The germline V gene has CDR1 SGHRS and CDR2 YFSETQ. This CDR3 has 14 amino acids. The CDR3 sequence: CASGDQRGGNEQFF. CDR3 sequence (DNA): TGCGCCAGCGGCGACCAGCGGGGGGGTAATGAGCAGTTCTTC.